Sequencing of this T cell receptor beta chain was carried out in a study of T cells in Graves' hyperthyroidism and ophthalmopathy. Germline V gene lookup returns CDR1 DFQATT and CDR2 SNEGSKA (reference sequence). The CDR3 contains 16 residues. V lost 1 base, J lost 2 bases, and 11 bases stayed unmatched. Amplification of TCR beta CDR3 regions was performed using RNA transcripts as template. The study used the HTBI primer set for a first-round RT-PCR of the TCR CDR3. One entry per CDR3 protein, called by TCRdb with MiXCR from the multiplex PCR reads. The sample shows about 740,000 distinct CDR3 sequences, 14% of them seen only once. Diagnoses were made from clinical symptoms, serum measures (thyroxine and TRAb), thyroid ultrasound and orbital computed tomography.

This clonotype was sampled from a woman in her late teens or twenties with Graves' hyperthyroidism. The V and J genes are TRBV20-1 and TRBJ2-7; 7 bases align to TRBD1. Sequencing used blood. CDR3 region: CSARVLVTGSTYEQYF. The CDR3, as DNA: TGCAGTGCTAGAGTTCTTGTGACAGGGAGTACCTACGAGCAGTACTTC.